The 10 T cell receptor beta chains below were found in one sample sequenced in a study of memory CD4+ T cells and cytomegalovirus serostatus (dated by TCRdb to between 2019 and 2020). A FACSAria II was used to sort memory CD4+ T cells, defined as single viable CD3+CD4+CD8-CD45RO+ cells. Libraries were constructed by the immunoSEQ multiplex PCR assay. This immuneACCESS table, as held by TCRdb, lists in-frame sequences with V and J called but not all clones. Of the missing ones, under half trace to an unresolved V gene in checked studies; the others have no known cause. In this sample the table shows 55,000 to 65,000 clones, around 82% of which occur a single time. The ten largest clones represent under 0.5% of the sample. The source material was memory CD4+ T cells from blood. These receptors all come from an adult in good health and CMV-seronegative. Some clones in this sample may be carry-over from other donors' samples.

The chain uses TRBV11-2 and TRBJ1-2; 9 nucleotides align to TRBD1. J lost 5 bases, V lost 5 bases, and 6 bases had no gene match. Germline CDR1 SGHAT, CDR2 FQNNGV. The CDR3 has 14 residues. CDR3 loop: CASSPRTGVYGYTF. CDR3 sequence (DNA): TGTGCCAGCAGCCCTAGGACAGGGGTATATGGCTACACCTTC.

The V and J genes are TRBV7-6 and TRBJ2-7, with 7 positions matching TRBD2. V was pared by 3 bases and J by 6 bases, with 5 bases of the junction left unmatched. This CDR3 is built from 13 residues. Germline-derived CDR1 and CDR2 are SGHVS and FNYEAQ. As DNA, the CDR3 is TGTGCCAGCAGCTTCGGGGAGGGGCTCGAGCAGTACTTC. Protein: CASSFGEGLEQYF.

The chain uses TRBV7-2 and TRBJ2-7, with D possibly matching TRBD1 (6 bases). CDR3 length: 14 amino acids. Germline V gives CDR1 SGHTA, CDR2 FQGNSA. V gave up 6 bases and J gave up 2 bases, with 14 bases separating them. The CDR3 region is CASSRQDGAYEQYF. As DNA, the CDR3 is TGTGCCAGCAGTCGACAGGACGGAGCCTACGAGCAGTACTTC. Drawing the rest from reference TRBV7-2 and TRBJ2-7, the complete variable domain is GAGVSQSPSNKVTEKGKDVELRCDPISGHTALYWYRQSLGQGLEFLIYFQGNSAPDKSGLPSDRFSAERTGGSVSTLTIQRTQQEDSAVYLCASSRQDGAYEQYFGPGTRLTVT.

The chain recombines TRBV28 with TRBJ2-4, with TRBD1 matching over 9 bases. The CDR3 runs to 19 residues. Germline CDR1 reads MDHEN; CDR2 reads SYDVKM. V was clipped by 5 bases and J by 8 bases; unmatched bases: 22. CDR3 nucleotides: TGTGCCAGCAGTAGGACAGGGGATACTCGGGACGCTTTTTGGCACATTCAGTACTTC. It specifies CASSRTGDTRDAFWHIQYF.

The rearrangement links TRBV4-3 to TRBJ2-4; TRBD2 aligns across 12 bases. J gave up 9 bases and V 0 bases, and 6 bases lay outside the gene matches. The CDR3 covers 16 residues. Per germline, CDR1 LGHNA and CDR2 YSLEER. CDR3 sequence: CASSQDSASGRGIQYF. The CDR3 DNA follows: TGCGCCAGCAGCCAAGATTCGGCTAGCGGGAGGGGCATTCAGTACTTC.

The CDR3 DNA follows: TGTGCCAGCAGGAGGGAATACCTAGCGCCCGGGGAGCTGTTTTTT. This encodes CASRREYLAPGELFF. The J gene is TRBJ2-2, the V gene TRBV6-1; possible D gene TRBD2, 6 bases. The V gene lost 6 bases and the J gene lost 6 bases, with 17 bases spanning the gap. Looked up from germline, CDR1 is MNHNS and CDR2 is SASEGT. This CDR3 contains 15 residues.

The chain combines TRBV10-3 with TRBJ2-7, with D perhaps matching TRBD1 (6 bases). Germline assignment: CDR1 ENHRY and CDR2 SYGVKD. Trimming took 3 bases from V and 1 from J, leaving 10 bases between them. The CDR3 is 14 residues long. CDR3 sequence (DNA): TGTGCCATCAGTGATTGGGGGACATCCTACGAGCAGTACTTC. The encoded protein is CAISDWGTSYEQYF.

The rearrangement joins TRBV21-1 to TRBJ2-7; TRBD1, as called in the table, went unchecked against the DNA. TRBV21-1 is a listed pseudogene. The CDR3 extends over 14 amino acids. The CDR3 is CASTWPDSSYEQYF. CDR3 nucleotides: TGTGCCAGCACCTGGCCGGACAGCTCCTACGAGCAGTACTTC.

This clone was observed a handful of times. The chain has TRBV2 and TRBJ2-5; 10 bases align to TRBD2. V dropped 5 bases and J dropped 2; count of bases not matched to a gene: 5. From germline, CDR1 is SNHLY and CDR2 FYNNEI. There are 15 residues in the CDR3. The CDR3: CASSKPLAGQETQYF. In DNA form, the CDR3 reads TGTGCCAGCAGTAAACCACTAGCGGGACAAGAGACCCAGTACTTC.

The chain links TRBV5-1 to TRBJ2-3; D possibly uses TRBD1 or TRBD2 (6 bases each). Germline CDR1 reads SGHRS; CDR2 reads YFSETQ. The CDR3 is 12 residues long. V shed 4 bases and J shed 5 bases, with 8 bases lying between them. In nucleotides, the CDR3 is TGCGCCAGCAGCGAGGGGGGAGATACGCAGTATTTT. It codes for CASSEGGDTQYF.